This T cell receptor beta chain was sequenced for a study of blood T cell repertoires in COVID-19. Generated by immunoSEQ multiplex PCR, the TCRdb table keeps only in-frame clones and is missing some. This sample carries around 160,000 clones, over 80% of them seen once, and the ten largest clones take almost 6%. CDR1 and CDR2 (germline): SGHRS, YFSETQ. This CDR3 has 14 amino acids. V was pared by 3 bases and J by 0 bases, with 0 bases of the junction left unmatched. This sequence was found in a woman aged 45 to 65 who had been exposed to COVID-19. The J gene is TRBJ1-1, the V gene TRBV5-1, with 9 bases fitting TRBD1. Sequenced input: PBMCs or T cells enriched from blood (not recorded which). The chain's CDR3 is CASSWDRVNTEAFF. CDR3 coding DNA: TGCGCCAGCAGCTGGGACAGGGTGAACACTGAAGCTTTCTTT.